This T cell receptor (beta chain) was found in a study of cytomegalovirus exposure and HLA in healthy donors. About the study: Approximately 180 million T cells yielded approximately 110 million unique TCR beta sequences in earlier analysis. Study-wide points: The study flagged fewer than 200 TCR beta chains as cytomegalovirus-associated.

PCR involved 60 Vbeta and 13 Jbeta primers. TCRdb's copy holds only in-frame clones and misses some; the assay was immunoSEQ multiplex PCR. The sample lists roughly 150,000 clones; over 8% were seen once. As for this clone: The antigen remains undetermined.

Germline V gene data show CDR1 as SGHRS and CDR2 as YFSETQ. V lost 5 bases and J lost 0, with 10 bases in between. The CDR3 sequence is 14 residues long. This sequence was found in a male donor in good health and CMV-seronegative. V is TRBV5-1 and J is TRBJ2-3; no clear D gene. Sequencing was carried out using PBMCs. The chain's CDR3 is CASRAEESTDTQYF. The CDR3 DNA is TGCGCCAGCAGAGCCGAGGAGAGCACAGATACGCAGTATTTT.